This T cell receptor (beta chain) was sequenced for a study of cytomegalovirus exposure and HLA in healthy donors. Deletions cut 2 bases from V and 2 bases from J, with 6 bases between. The CDR3 is made up of 13 amino acids. Germline lookup yields CDR1 KGHSH and CDR2 LQKENI. 60 Vbeta and 13 Jbeta primers were used in PCR. Using immunoSEQ multiplex PCR, the repertoire was profiled, and TCRdb retains in-frame clones only, with some absent. Of about 97,000 clones detected, roughly 70% appear once; the ten largest clones hold more than 9%. The sequencing input was PBMCs. V is TRBV18 and J is TRBJ2-5, with no clear D. This receptor was taken from a man aged 50 to 59 in good health and CMV-seronegative. The CDR3, as DNA: TGTGCCAGCTCACCAAACAGACAAGAGACCCAGTACTTC. Protein: CASSPNRQETQYF.